This TCR beta chain was captured by sequencing in a study of blood T cell repertoires in COVID-19. Whole-study context: Samples taken during acute and convalescent COVID-19 were collected in the United States, Italy and Spain.

V was trimmed by 1 base and J by 4 bases, leaving 12 bases between them. Germline CDR1 is GTSNPN and CDR2 is SVGIG (reference sequence). The CDR3 spans 14 residues. Authors' analysis steps: Amplification from reference gene primers served as the basis for estimated nucleated cell counts. The protocol was immunoSEQ multiplex PCR, while the TCRdb copy is restricted to in-frame clones and leaves out a portion. V and J calls and clone size are as listed in that table; D and trimming were resolved from the DNA. Seen here are 140,000 to 150,000 clones, around 81% observed once, and the top ten hold under 3%.

The source of this sequence is a middle-aged woman with active or convalescent COVID-19. The material sequenced was peripheral blood. The chain recombines TRBV30 with TRBJ2-3; maybe TRBD2 (7 bases). CDR3 in amino acids: CAWSEGGGADTQYF. The CDR3 coding sequence is TGTGCCTGGAGTGAGGGCGGGGGCGCAGATACGCAGTATTTT. The full variable domain, its missing parts supplied by reference TRBV30 and TRBJ2-3, is SQTIHQWPATLVQPVGSPLSLECTVEGTSNPNLYWYRQAAGRGLQLLFYSVGIGQISSEVPQNLSASRPQDRQFILSSKKLLLSDSGFYLCAWSEGGGADTQYFGPGTRLTVL.